The clone carrying this TCR beta chain occurred many times. What it binds is unknown. V was shortened by 6 bases and J by 5 bases, with 10 bases between the two germline ends. This CDR3 contains 12 residues. CDR1 MNHEY and CDR2 SVGAGI come from the germline V gene. In the original processing: The number of TCRs in each sample had a median of about 96,000 and spanned about 23,224 to 700,000. TCRdb reprocessed the RACE reads via MiXCR and lists one record per CDR3 protein. The V and J calls and clone size are TCRdb's, not the authors'. The sample lists 300,000 to 350,000 distinct CDR3 sequences, 6% to 8.5% occurring once. This sample is drawn from a study of human T cells and chemical hapten exposure. Study results and limitations: Sensitizing to DPC left TCRs with a frequency above 1 in 1000 unaltered.

As to time point: patch test 1, 2 weeks after DPC sensitization. Treatment here: therapeutic diphenylcyclopropenone sensitization with weekly scalp DPC. The specimen comprised whole blood, sampled in connection with sensitization to the hapten diphenylcyclopropenone (DPC). This rearrangement joins TRBV6-5 to TRBJ2-5; D remains ambiguous. This receptor was taken from a woman between 18 and 29 years old with alopecia areata. Some clones in this sample may be carry-over from other donors' samples. CDR3: CASRGPRETQYF. The CDR3 coding sequence is TGTGCCAGCAGGGGTCCTCGGGAGACCCAGTACTTC.